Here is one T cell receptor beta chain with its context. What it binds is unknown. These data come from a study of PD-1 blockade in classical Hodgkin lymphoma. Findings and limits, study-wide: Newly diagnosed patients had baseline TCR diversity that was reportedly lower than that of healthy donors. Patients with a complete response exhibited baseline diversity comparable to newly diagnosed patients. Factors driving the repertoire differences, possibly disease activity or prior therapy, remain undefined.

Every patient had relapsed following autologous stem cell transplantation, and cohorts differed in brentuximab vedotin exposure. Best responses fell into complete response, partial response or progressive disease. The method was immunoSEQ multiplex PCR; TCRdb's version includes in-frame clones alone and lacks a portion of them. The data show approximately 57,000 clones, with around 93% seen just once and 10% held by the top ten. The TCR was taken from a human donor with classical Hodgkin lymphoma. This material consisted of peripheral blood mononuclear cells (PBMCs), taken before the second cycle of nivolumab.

Here the CDR3 reads CASSEESFYEQYF. CDR3 in DNA: TGTGCCAGCAGTGAAGAGTCGTTCTACGAGCAGTACTTC. V and J are TRBV6-1 and TRBJ2-7, with D unclear. V lost 1 base and J lost 3, with 7 bases in between. Germline V lookup: CDR1 MNHNS, CDR2 SASEGT. The CDR3 has 13 amino acids.